The 20 T cell receptor beta chains given below trace back to one sample, sequenced in a study of shared clonotypes between healthy human individuals. The method was immunoSEQ multiplex PCR; TCRdb's version includes in-frame clones alone and lacks a portion of them. The table records 950,000 to 1,300,000 clones, around 76% of them present only once. The specimen was memory CD4+ T cells sorted from blood. As for subset: CD45RA-negative fraction. These receptors originate from a man younger than 35 in good health.

The chain has TRBV5-6 and TRBJ1-1, with 9 positions matching TRBD1. The ends lost 6 bases at V and 0 bases at J; junction bases unmatched: 9. CDR1 is SGHDT and CDR2 is YYEEEE in the germline V gene. The CDR3 is 16 residues long. CDR3 DNA: TGTGCCAGCAATCGGGACAGGGAACAAATGAACACTGAAGCTTTCTTT. Amino acid sequence: CASNRDREQMNTEAFF.

To note about this clone: This specimen includes other DNA sequences encoding the same CDR3. The chain recombines TRBV30 with TRBJ1-2, with TRBD1 matching 9 bases. Per the germline V gene, CDR1 is GTSNPN and CDR2 is SVGIG (reference sequence). The V gene end was trimmed by 3 bases and the J gene end by 4 bases; junction bases not matched to a gene: 3. The CDR3 sequence is 13 residues long. Written as DNA, the CDR3 is TGTGCCTGGAGAACAGGGGGCAGCTATGGCTACACCTTC. Translation: CAWRTGGSYGYTF.

The J gene is TRBJ1-2, the V gene TRBV7-2; 9 bases map to TRBD1. J lost 5 bases, V lost 5 bases, and 6 bases had no gene match. CDR1 and CDR2 from the germline V gene are SGHTA and FQGNSA. The CDR3 has 14 amino acids. The DNA for the CDR3 is TGTGCCAGCAGCCCGGGACAGGGTTTTTATGGCTACACCTTC. Amino acid sequence: CASSPGQGFYGYTF.

This chain joins TRBV6-6 and TRBJ1-2; TRBD1 agrees at 9 bases. J lost 8 bases, V lost 6 bases, and 4 bases had no gene match. Germline loops: CDR1 MNHNY, CDR2 SVGAGI (reference sequence). The CDR3 totals 12 residues. The CDR3 DNA follows: TGTGCCAGCAGAAGGGACAGGGAAGGCTACACCTTC. It is translated as CASRRDREGYTF.

This rearrangement joins TRBV19 to TRBJ1-5; perhaps TRBD1 as D (6 bases). There are 16 residues in the CDR3. V lost 1 base, J lost 0 bases, and 10 bases lay in between. The germline CDR1 and CDR2 sequences are LNHDA and SQIVND (reference sequence). The CDR3 DNA reads TGTGCCAGTAGTATAGTTGGGGGGGCTAGCAATCAGCCCCAGCATTTT. It translates to CASSIVGGASNQPQHF. The full variable domain, completed using reference TRBV19 and TRBJ1-5, is DGGITQSPKYLFRKEGQNVTLSCEQNLNHDAMYWYRQDPGQGLRLIYYSQIVNDFQKGDIAEGYSVSREKKESFPLTVTSAQKNPTAFYLCASSIVGGASNQPQHFGDGTRLSIL.

The chain couples TRBV7-2 to TRBJ2-5; no firm D call. Per the germline V gene, CDR1 is SGHTA and CDR2 is FQGNSA. There are 14 residues in the CDR3. Trimming took off 8 bases at V and 0 bases at J, with 13 bases between the two ends. CDR3 nucleotides: TGTGCCAGCGGTCACGGGCTGTACCAAGAGACCCAGTACTTC. This translates into CASGHGLYQETQYF.

The chain joins TRBV5-4 to TRBJ2-2, with 13 bases lining up with TRBD2. The germline V gene encodes CDR1 SGHNT and CDR2 YYREEE (reference sequence). The length of the CDR3 is 16 residues. With V trimmed by 3 bases and J by 4 bases, 3 bases remained unmatched. CDR3 DNA: TGTGCCAGCAGCTCGGGACTAGCGGGGTTCACCGGGGAGCTGTTTTTT. Protein: CASSSGLAGFTGELFF. Filled out from reference TRBV5-4 and TRBJ2-2, the complete variable domain reads ETGVTQSPTHLIKTRGQQVTLRCSSQSGHNTVSWYQQALGQGPQFIFQYYREEENGRGNFPPRFSGLQFPNYSSELNVNALELDDSALYLCASSSGLAGFTGELFFGEGSRLTVL.

This clone was counted once. The chain recombines TRBV9 with TRBJ1-6; D uncertain. This CDR3 has 17 residues. Germline V CDR1 and CDR2: SGDLS, YYNGEE. Trimming took 0 bases from V and 5 from J, leaving 15 bases between them. CDR3 sequence reads: CASSVAEGGSDNSPLHF. The CDR3 DNA reads as TGTGCCAGCAGCGTAGCTGAGGGAGGGTCCGATAATTCACCCCTCCACTTT.

The J gene is TRBJ1-1, the V gene TRBV19; 9 nucleotides agree with TRBD1. V lost 5 bases and J lost 5; bases outside the gene matches: 3. The germline V gene encodes CDR1 LNHDA and CDR2 SQIVND (reference sequence). The CDR3 has 13 residues. The CDR3 DNA is TGTGCCAGTAGTGAACAGGGGGCGACTGAAGCTTTCTTT. Protein sequence: CASSEQGATEAFF.

The chain links TRBV5-1 to TRBJ2-1; TRBD2 agrees at 11 bases. This CDR3 has 16 residues. CDR1 SGHRS and CDR2 YFSETQ come from the germline V gene. V lost 1 base to trimming and J lost 9 bases; unmatched junction nucleotides: 9. This CDR3 reads CASSLSGTSGVGEQFF. In DNA form, the CDR3 reads TGCGCCAGCAGCTTGAGCGGGACTAGCGGTGTGGGTGAGCAGTTCTTC.

This clone was counted only a few times. The rearrangement joins TRBV2 to TRBJ2-3, with TRBD2 as a possible D gene (7 bases). Trimming pared 8 bases from V and 2 bases from J, leaving 17 bases between. The CDR3 has 15 amino acids. CDR1 and CDR2 (germline): SNHLY, FYNNEI. DNA of the CDR3: TGTGCCAGCCAAGAATTCGGGGGGCTCACAGATACGCAGTATTTT. This translates into CASQEFGGLTDTQYF. Based on the CDR3 plus reference TRBV2 and TRBJ2-3, the full variable domain is EPEVTQTPSHQVTQMGQEVILRCVPISNHLYFYWYRQILGQKVEFLVSFYNNEISEKSEIFDDQFSVERPDGSNFTLKIRSTKLEDSAMYFCASQEFGGLTDTQYFGPGTRLTVL.

This clone is a singleton in its sample. The CDR3 sequence is CASSGGRSTDTQYF. CDR3 bases: TGTGCCAGTTCCGGGGGACGAAGCACAGATACGCAGTATTTT. V is TRBV6-1 and J is TRBJ2-3; tentatively, D is TRBD2 (6 bases). The CDR3 has 14 amino acids. The germline CDR1 and CDR2 sequences are MNHNS and SASEGT. Trimming stripped 9 bases from V and 0 bases from J, with 13 bases between.

This clone was picked up a small number of times. The chain couples TRBV10-3 to TRBJ1-1; D is unclear. Germline lookup yields CDR1 ENHRY and CDR2 SYGVKD. The CDR3 has 14 residues. Between the trimmed V and J ends, which lost 4 bases and 1 base, there was a span of 10 bases. The CDR3 here is CAISVGTTNTEAFF. In DNA, the CDR3 is TGTGCCATCAGTGTGGGCACAACGAACACTGAAGCTTTCTTT.

This chain uses TRBV5-1 with TRBJ1-3; TRBD1 might be the D (5 bases). This CDR3 spans 16 amino acids. Germline V gene data show CDR1 as SGHRS and CDR2 as YFSETQ. V lost 4 bases to trimming and J lost 6 bases, with 20 bases between them. In DNA, the CDR3 is TGCGCCAGCAGCCCGGGTCCCGGGGCAGGTGTAAACACCATATATTTT. As protein: CASSPGPGAGVNTIYF.

This rearrangement joins TRBV7-2 to TRBJ1-5; TRBD1 matches at 8 bases. V was clipped by 5 bases and J by 4 bases; unmatched bases: 7. The V gene's germline CDR1 is SGHTA and CDR2 FQGNSA. The CDR3 loop spans 15 amino acids. In DNA, the CDR3 is TGTGCCAGCAGCAGGCGACAGGGGTGGAATCAGCCCCAGCATTTT. Amino acid sequence: CASSRRQGWNQPQHF.

The chain employs TRBV30 and TRBJ2-1; 9 bases are a match to TRBD1. V lost 4 bases and J lost 8; bases outside the gene matches: 6. From germline, CDR1 is GTSNPN and CDR2 SVGIG (reference sequence). This CDR3 has 13 residues. The CDR3 DNA reads as TGTGCCTGGACCGGGACAGGGAATCATGAGCAGTTCTTC. This codes for CAWTGTGNHEQFF.

This clone came up many times. The chain links TRBV4-1 to TRBJ2-3; 9 bases are a match to TRBD2. This CDR3 spans 17 amino acids. CDR1 and CDR2 from the germline V gene are MGHRA and YSYEKL. V lost 1 base, J lost 5 bases, and 10 bases stayed unmatched. CDR3 in amino acids: CASSQGAVAGARDTQYF. The CDR3 nucleotides read TGCGCCAGCAGCCAAGGGGCGGTAGCGGGAGCCAGAGATACGCAGTATTTT.

The chain links TRBV7-2 to TRBJ2-1; 7 nucleotides match TRBD2. The CDR3 is 14 residues long. Germline V lookup: CDR1 SGHTA, CDR2 FQGNSA. V shed 2 bases and J 6 bases; nucleotides not matched to a gene: 4. This chain's CDR3 is CASSLSSGVNEQFF. The DNA of the CDR3 is TGTGCCAGCAGCTTATCCAGCGGGGTCAATGAGCAGTTCTTC. Using reference TRBV7-2 and TRBJ2-1 for the parts outside the CDR3, the full variable domain is GAGVSQSPSNKVTEKGKDVELRCDPISGHTALYWYRQSLGQGLEFLIYFQGNSAPDKSGLPSDRFSAERTGGSVSTLTIQRTQQEDSAVYLCASSLSSGVNEQFFGPGTRLTVL.

V is TRBV28 and J is TRBJ1-2; D uncertain. V lost 7 bases, J lost 8 bases, and 17 bases lay in between. The CDR3 runs to 13 residues. Germline values: CDR1 MDHEN, CDR2 SYDVKM. The CDR3 reads CASTLSGNSGYTF. In DNA, the CDR3 is TGTGCCAGCACCCTGTCCGGTAACTCCGGCTACACCTTC.

This clone has a single count. Other DNA sequences from this sample encode an identical CDR3 as well. V and J are TRBV5-1 and TRBJ2-7; unclear D gene. V was trimmed by 4 bases and J by 1 base, leaving 9 bases between them. The CDR3 sequence is 13 residues long. The germline CDR1 and CDR2 sequences are SGHRS and YFSETQ. For the CDR3, the DNA is TGCGCCAGCAGCCCGGACCCATCCTACGAGCAGTACTTC. Translated, it gives CASSPDPSYEQYF.